This T cell receptor (beta chain) originates from a study of CD8 T cells in Susac syndrome. Reverse transcription of about 0.45 to 1 ug RNA was performed with random hexamers. TCR beta CDR3 was amplified by immunoSEQ multiplex PCR. This amplification extended across 54 Vbeta and 13 Jbeta segments. In TCRdb, the immunoSEQ multiplex PCR reads were re-called with MiXCR into one record per CDR3 protein. The sample consists of tens of thousands of distinct CDR3 sequences, around 93% of them appearing once. V lost 6 bases and J lost 1, with 9 bases in between. Germline assignment: CDR1 MDHEN and CDR2 SYDVKM. The length of the CDR3 is 13 residues.

The V gene is TRBV28, the J gene TRBJ1-1, with D unresolved. The sequenced sample was CD4+ T cells from PBMCs. The TCR was taken from a human donor with Susac syndrome. The CDR3 here is CASRYLGNTEAFF. The DNA for the CDR3 is TGTGCCAGCAGGTACCTCGGGAACACTGAAGCTTTCTTT. Complete variable domain (other parts from reference TRBV28 and TRBJ1-1): DVKVTQSSRYLVKRTGEKVFLECVQDMDHENMFWYRQDPGLGLRLIYFSYDVKMKEKGDIPEGYSVSREKKERFSLILESASTNQTSMYLCASRYLGNTEAFFGQGTRLTVV.